This TCR beta chain was sequenced in a study of blood T cell repertoires in COVID-19. Whole-study context: Spain, Italy and the United States supplied samples that represented acute and convalescent COVID-19. In each case, the material was cDNA or gDNA derived from T cells, B-cell-depleted T cells, or PBMCs.

This clone was observed a few times. Source study methods: Estimates of nucleated cell counts were drawn from the amplification of reference gene primers. TCRdb's copy holds only in-frame clones and misses some; the assay was immunoSEQ multiplex PCR. V, J and clone size derive from that table, while D and trimming were established from the DNA sequence. Altogether almost 200,000 clones are present, over 80% being singletons, with the ten largest covering around 0.93%. Seattle cases were enrolled at active infection and followed longitudinally. The sample consisted of peripheral blood. The receptor comes from a man aged 60 to 69 with COVID-19, enrolled during active disease.

This CDR3 reads CASSPGGGHDEQYF. The CDR3 coding sequence is TGTGCCAGCAGCCCCGGGGGGGGGCATGACGAGCAGTACTTC. V gene TRBV7-3 combines with J gene TRBJ2-7, with 8 bases matching TRBD2. Trimming took 5 bases from V and 5 from J; bases not matched to a gene: 8. This CDR3 is 14 amino acids long. CDR1 and CDR2 from the germline V gene are SGHTA and FQGTGA.